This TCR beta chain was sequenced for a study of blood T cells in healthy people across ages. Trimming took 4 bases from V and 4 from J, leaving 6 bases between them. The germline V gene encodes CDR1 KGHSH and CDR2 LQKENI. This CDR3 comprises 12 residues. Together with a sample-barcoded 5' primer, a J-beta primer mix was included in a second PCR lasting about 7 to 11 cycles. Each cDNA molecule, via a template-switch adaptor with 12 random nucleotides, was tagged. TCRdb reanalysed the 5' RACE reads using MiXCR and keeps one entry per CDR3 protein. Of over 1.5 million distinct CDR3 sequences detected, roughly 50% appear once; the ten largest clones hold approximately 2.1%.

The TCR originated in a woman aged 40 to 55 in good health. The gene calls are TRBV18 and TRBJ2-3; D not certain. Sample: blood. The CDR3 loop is CASSQHADTQYF. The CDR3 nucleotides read TGTGCCAGCTCACAACACGCAGATACGCAGTATTTT.